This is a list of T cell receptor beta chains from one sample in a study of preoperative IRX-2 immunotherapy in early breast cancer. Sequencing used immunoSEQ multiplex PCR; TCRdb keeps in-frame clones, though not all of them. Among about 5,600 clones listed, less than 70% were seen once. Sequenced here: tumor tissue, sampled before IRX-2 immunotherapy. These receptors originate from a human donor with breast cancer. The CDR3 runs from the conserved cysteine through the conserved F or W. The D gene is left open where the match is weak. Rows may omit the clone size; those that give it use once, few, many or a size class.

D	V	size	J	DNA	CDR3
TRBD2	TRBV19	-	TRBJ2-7	TGTGCCAGTAGTAGTTTAGCGGGAGCACCAACAGGTTCCTACGAGCAGTACTTC	CASSSLAGAPTGSYEQYF
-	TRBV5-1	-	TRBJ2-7	TGCGCCAGCAGCTGGAACGCCGGGACGGCATCCTACGAGCAGTACTTC	CASSWNAGTASYEQYF
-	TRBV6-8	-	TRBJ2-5	TGTGCCAGCAAAATCGGCGAAGAGACCCAGTACTTC	CASKIGEETQYF
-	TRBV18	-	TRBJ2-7	TGTGCCAGCTCACCAAGAGGGTTAGCCGGCTCCTACGAGCAGTACTTC	CASSPRGLAGSYEQYF
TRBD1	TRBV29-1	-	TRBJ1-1	TGCAGCGTACGTACAGGGGGCAGCAATGAAGCTTTCTTT	CSVRTGGSNEAFF
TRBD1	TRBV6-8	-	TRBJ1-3	TGTGCCAGCAGAACGGACAGGGCTGGAAACACCATATATTTT	CASRTDRAGNTIYF
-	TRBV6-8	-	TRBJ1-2	TGTGCCAGCAGAACAGAAAGTAACTATGGCTACACCTTC	CASRTESNYGYTF
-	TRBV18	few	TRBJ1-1	TGTGCCAGCTCAACACAGACCGTGAACACTGAAGCTTTCTTT	CASSTQTVNTEAFF
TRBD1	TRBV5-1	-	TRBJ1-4	TGCGCCAGCAGTCCGGGACAGGGGTATGAAAAACTGTTTTTT	CASSPGQGYEKLFF
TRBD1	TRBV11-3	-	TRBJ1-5	TGTGCCAGCAGCAAGGGACAGGGAGTTGGTCAGCCCCAGCATTTT	CASSKGQGVGQPQHF
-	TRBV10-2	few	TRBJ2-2	TGCGCCAGCAGTACAGGATCGGACACCGGGGAGCTGTTTTTT	CASSTGSDTGELFF
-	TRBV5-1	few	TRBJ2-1	TGCGCCAGCAGCTTGGGACCAGTTAGGAGCTCCTACAATGAGCAGTTCTTC	CASSLGPVRSSYNEQFF
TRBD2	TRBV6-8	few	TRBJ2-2	TGTGCCAGCTGCTTACTAGCGGGAGTCTTTGGGACGAACACCGGGGAGCTGTTTTTT	CASCLLAGVFGTNTGELFF
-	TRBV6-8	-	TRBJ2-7	TGTGCCAGCACCCAATGGGGGGACAGCCCCTACGAGCAGTACTTC	CASTQWGDSPYEQYF
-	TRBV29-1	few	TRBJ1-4	TGCAGCGTTGCCCAGGGAAATGAAAAACTGTTTTTT	CSVAQGNEKLFF
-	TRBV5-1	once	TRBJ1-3	TGCGCCAGCAGCAGGGGAGACCAGGGAGCTGGAAACACCATATATTTT	CASSRGDQGAGNTIYF
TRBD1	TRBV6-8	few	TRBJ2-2	TGTGCCAGCAACCCAGGGGGCTCCGGGGAGCTGTTTTTT	CASNPGGSGELFF
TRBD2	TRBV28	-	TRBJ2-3	TGTGCCAGCTCGAGGACTAGCGGGGTTACGCAGTATTTT	CASSRTSGVTQYF
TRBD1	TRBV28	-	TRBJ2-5	TGTGCCAGCACGCCCGCCGGGACAGAAGAAGAGACCCAGTACTTC	CASTPAGTEEETQYF
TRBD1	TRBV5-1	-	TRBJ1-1	TGCGCCAGCAGCCCCTTCGGGACAGGGAGCGGGGTGAACACTGAAGCTTTCTTT	CASSPFGTGSGVNTEAFF
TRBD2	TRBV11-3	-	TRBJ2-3	TGTGCCAGCAGCCCGGGACTAGGGAGTACAGATACGCAGTATTTT	CASSPGLGSTDTQYF
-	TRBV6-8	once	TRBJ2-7	TGTGCCAGCAGTTACTCTAGGGGGGCAGGGGGTTTCTCCTACGAGCAGTACTTC	CASSYSRGAGGFSYEQYF